This entry describes one T cell receptor beta chain. It lacks a known antigen. The record has no base qualities; no much larger clone is one base away. The data belong to a study of Graves' ophthalmopathy and Graves' hyperthyroidism (dated by TCRdb to about 2018). About the investigation overall: Peripheral blood was collected at initial diagnosis, prior to any treatment. In about 6 hyperthyroidism patients, the T-cell repertoire of thyroid tissue was compared with the T-cell repertoire of blood. TCR beta repertoire signatures were used to distinguish Graves' ophthalmopathy from Graves' hyperthyroidism and to predict progression to ophthalmopathy. The 75 to 100 discovery patients were divided at random into training and test sets in a 7:3 ratio. The independent validation cohort included approximately 19 hyperthyroidism patients plus 17 patients who later progressed from hyperthyroidism to ophthalmopathy. To explore V-J signatures distinguishing ophthalmopathy from hyperthyroidism, a discovery set of roughly 98 patients (43 ophthalmopathy, roughly 56 stable hyperthyroidism) was enrolled. Following sampling, methimazole starting at 30 mg daily was administered to hyperthyroidism patients, and high-dose intravenous methylprednisolone was administered to ophthalmopathy patients. In total, 135 blood samples were TCR-sequenced: fewer than 50 ophthalmopathy, 80 or so hyperthyroidism and some 17 hyperthyroidism-to-ophthalmopathy patients.

The research as a whole found: In validation, the model predicted ophthalmopathy progression with nearly 71% sensitivity and approximately 72% specificity; 12 predicted patients were CT-confirmed with GO in a median of approximately 6.5 months. Most expanded thyroid clonotypes with frequency above 0.001 were also detected in blood, suggesting blood repertoires may reflect the thyroid immune response. The 13-signature model separated ophthalmopathy from stable hyperthyroidism with 85% to 90% sensitivity and approximately 81% specificity in cross-validation, and 80%/75% in the test set. No statistical method was used to set the sample size in advance, and the investigators knew which group each participant was assigned to.

Hyperthyroidism was defined as stable when no progression to ophthalmopathy occurred within 18 months of follow-up. Hyperthyroidism patients were newly diagnosed, with disease duration under 2 months, and aged 18 to 65 years. Anyone with other autoimmune diseases, uncontrolled infections, pregnancy or lactation was excluded from the study. Diagnosis was based on clinical symptoms, serum thyroxine, TRAb, thyroid ultrasound and orbital computed tomography. PBMCs were isolated from more than 9 ml of fresh peripheral blood by Ficoll-Paque density gradient centrifugation. Total RNA was extracted using Trizol reagent, and RNA quality was checked on an Agilent 2100 Bioanalyzer. TCR beta CDR3 regions were amplified from RNA transcripts for repertoire sequencing. The first round was an RT-PCR using HTBI primers with the Qiagen OneStep RT-PCR kit, and this first round was followed by a second-round multiplex PCR, then size selection and purification. The libraries underwent paired-end sequencing with 100 bp reads on an Illumina HiSeq2000. The authors' pipeline ran thus. SOAPnuke was used to process the reads, removing any read that contained adapters or uncalled bases, had a mean Phred below 15, or lacked an exact match to the constant primer or identifier. High-quality paired reads were merged with COPE v1.2.5. Unique nucleotide sequences were defined as clonotypes and aligned to IMGT TRB V, D and J references using MiTCR v1.1. Analysis was restricted to V-J combinations with a frequency above 0.0001, which covered about 99% of repertoires. For each V-J combination, a TCR clonal expansion and chaos score was defined as F50 clonal expansion divided by the chaos observed in the TCRdist matrix. Welch's t-statistics and random forest were used to narrow the features down to roughly twelve V-J combinations, which were then fed into a naive Bayes classifier. The similarity between thyroid and blood repertoires was quantified using the Morisita-Horn index. The raw public data were reprocessed by TCRdb itself: fastp quality trimming at Q25, MiXCR clonotype calling, in-frame beta chains only. Each CDR3 protein gets just one entry, which takes the most common genes and DNA from the rows behind it. These V and J calls rely on TCRdb rather than the paper's analysis. The sample table records roughly 380,000 distinct CDR3 sequences; 15% of these occur just once. Of the sample, around 6.6% is held by the ten largest clones.

V sheds 4 bases and J sheds 11 bases, leaving 14 bases between their ends. The germline V gene yields MNHNS for CDR1 and SASEGT for CDR2. Counted from cysteine to phenylalanine, this CDR3 has 12 amino acids. Kept here is only the CDR3 DNA, which spans 36 bases and is read in frame from base 1. This clonotype was obtained from a woman in her late teens or twenties with stable Graves' hyperthyroidism. Donor details come from another sample of the same person, matched by shared clones. The chain was built from TRBV6-1 and TRBJ1-2; the D gene lacks a confident call. The sample taken for sequencing was peripheral blood. The CDR3 reads as follows: CASSAAREGYTF. The nucleotide sequence reads TGTGCCAGCAGTGCGGCAAGGGAAGGTTACACCTTC.